A single sample is the source of the 10 T cell receptor beta chains below, sequenced in a study of identical twins. TCRdb called the 5' RACE reads again in MiXCR, with one record for every CDR3 protein. The sample lists 350,000 to 600,000 distinct CDR3 sequences; 12% to 15% were seen once. These data were also reused for a study on yellow fever vaccine responses in identical twins.

Sample: CD4+ T cells sorted from blood. The origin of the receptors is a young woman in good health.

V and J are TRBV20-1 and TRBJ2-5, with D possibly being TRBD1 (6 bases). The V end lost 5 bases, the J end lost 12 bases, and 19 bases lay between the germline ends. The CDR3 consists of 12 residues. The V gene's germline CDR1 is DFQATT and CDR2 SNEGSKA (reference sequence). CDR3 coding DNA: TGCAGTGCTTCGACCCCCGGGCAGGGGAAGTACTTC. Translation: CSASTPGQGKYF.

The rearrangement joins TRBV6-6 to TRBJ2-3; D may match TRBD1 or TRBD2 (5 bases each). Germline V gives CDR1 MNHNY, CDR2 SVGAGI (reference sequence). V lost 5 bases and J 4 bases, leaving 7 bases between the germline ends. CDR3 length: 12 residues. The CDR3, as DNA: TGTGCCAGCAGTATGGGGGCAGATACGCAGTATTTT. Amino acid sequence: CASSMGADTQYF.

As DNA, the CDR3 is TGTGCCAGTTCTAGACAGGGGGCCAATCAGCCCCAGCATTTT. Translated, it gives CASSRQGANQPQHF. The chain is built from TRBV19 and TRBJ1-5; 10 bases align to TRBD1. V lost 8 bases to trimming and J lost 3 bases; unmatched junction nucleotides: 4. The CDR3 loop spans 14 amino acids. Germline V lookup: CDR1 LNHDA, CDR2 SQIVND (reference sequence).

The chain joins TRBV27 to TRBJ2-1; TRBD2 aligns across 8 bases. V lost 4 bases, J lost 6 bases, and 8 bases stayed unmatched. The CDR3 is 15 amino acids. In germline, CDR1 is MNHEY, CDR2 SMNVEV (reference sequence). DNA for the CDR3: TGTGCCAGCAGTTGGCGGGGGGCTATTTTCAATGAGCAGTTCTTC. It specifies CASSWRGAIFNEQFF.

This chain links TRBV29-1 with TRBJ2-4; maybe TRBD1 (5 bases). V gave up 5 bases and J gave up 4 bases, with 12 bases separating them. This CDR3 region has 13 residues. Germline assignment: CDR1 SQVTM and CDR2 ANQGSEA. Here the CDR3 DNA reads TGCAGCGTTTTCTCAGGGTCAAAAAACATTCAGTACTTC. Translation: CSVFSGSKNIQYF.

The chain combines TRBV10-3 with TRBJ2-3, with D tentatively TRBD2 (6 bases). V was pared by 6 bases and J by 5 bases, with 12 bases between. The CDR3 runs to 13 residues. From germline, CDR1 is ENHRY and CDR2 SYGVKD. CDR3 nucleotide sequence: TGTGCCATCAGGGGGAGGCAGGTAGATACGCAGTATTTT. Residues: CAIRGRQVDTQYF.

CDR3 bases: TGTGCCAGCAGCCTACTGGGGGGACAGGGAAGCCGGTACTTC. It encodes CASSLLGGQGSRYF. The V gene is TRBV27, the J gene TRBJ2-7; TRBD1 aligns across 9 bases. This CDR3 contains 14 residues. Germline lookup yields CDR1 MNHEY and CDR2 SMNVEV (reference sequence). Trimming removed 6 bases from V and 12 bases from J; junction bases left unmatched: 15.

In this sample, this clonotype turned up a few times. The chain uses TRBV29-1 and TRBJ2-2; D remains unclear. The germline CDR1 and CDR2 sequences are SQVTM and ANQGSEA. Deletions cut 5 bases from V and 0 bases from J, with 10 bases between. The CDR3 sequence is 14 residues long. The CDR3 loop reads CSVLVGPNTGELFF. For the CDR3, the DNA is TGCAGCGTTTTGGTCGGACCGAACACCGGGGAGCTGTTTTTT.

This sequence joins TRBV3-1 and TRBJ2-7; D is possibly TRBD2 (6 bases). The CDR3 is made up of 15 amino acids. Germline V gene sequence: CDR1 LGHDT, CDR2 YNNKEL (reference sequence). Trimming pared 0 bases from V and 2 bases from J, leaving 11 bases between. The CDR3 DNA reads as TGTGCCAGCAGCCAAGAATGGAGGGGAGCCTACGAGCAGTACTTC. The encoded protein is CASSQEWRGAYEQYF.

This clonotype occurred many times. The genes are TRBV28 and TRBJ2-7, with D perhaps TRBD1 or TRBD2 (5 bases each). Germline lookup yields CDR1 MDHEN and CDR2 SYDVKM. V dropped 4 bases and J dropped 5 bases, with 12 bases sitting between them. The CDR3 is 13 residues long. The CDR3 protein is CASSSWGKNEQYF. The CDR3 region has the DNA TGTGCCAGCAGTTCCTGGGGGAAGAACGAGCAGTACTTC.